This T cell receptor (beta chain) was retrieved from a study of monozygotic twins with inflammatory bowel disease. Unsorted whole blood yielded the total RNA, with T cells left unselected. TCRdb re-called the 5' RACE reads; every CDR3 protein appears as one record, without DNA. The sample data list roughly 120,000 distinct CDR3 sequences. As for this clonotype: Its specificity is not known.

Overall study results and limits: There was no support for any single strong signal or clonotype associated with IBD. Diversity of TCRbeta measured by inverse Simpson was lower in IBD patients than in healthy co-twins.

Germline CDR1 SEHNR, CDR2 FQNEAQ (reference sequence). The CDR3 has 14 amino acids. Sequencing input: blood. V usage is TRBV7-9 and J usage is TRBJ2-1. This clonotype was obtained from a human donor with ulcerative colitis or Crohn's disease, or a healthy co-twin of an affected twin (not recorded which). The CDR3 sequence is CASSMTSAYNEQFF.